This TCR beta chain was captured in a study of CD4 T cell repertoires in COVID-19. No culture step preceded sequencing of the ex vivo isolated memory T cells. TCRdb keeps only in-frame clones here, not all; method: immunoSEQ multiplex PCR. The data contain several thousand clones, 80% to 90% of them seen just once; the ten biggest clones take up less than 2.5%. Germline values: CDR1 MDHEN, CDR2 SYDVKM. The CDR3 loop spans 12 amino acids. The V and J ends lost 5 bases and 1 base respectively, with 5 bases between them. This sequence joins TRBV28 and TRBJ1-2; no definite D call. Here the sequenced sample was effector memory CD4+ T cells from blood, taken before the COVID-19 pandemic. The sequence was obtained from a human donor who had COVID-19. The CDR3 coding sequence is TGTGCCAGCAGTCCAAATAACTATGGCTACACCTTC. This translates into CASSPNNYGYTF.